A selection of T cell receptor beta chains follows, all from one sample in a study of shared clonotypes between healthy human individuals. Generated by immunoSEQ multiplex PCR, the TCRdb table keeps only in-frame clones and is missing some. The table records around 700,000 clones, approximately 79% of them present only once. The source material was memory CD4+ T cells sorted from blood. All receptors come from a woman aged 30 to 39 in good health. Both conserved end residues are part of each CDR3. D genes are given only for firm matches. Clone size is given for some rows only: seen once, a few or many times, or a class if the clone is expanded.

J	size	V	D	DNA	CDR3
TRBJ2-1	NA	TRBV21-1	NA	TGTGCCAGCGGGGCGGGACTAGCGAACGAGCAGTTCTTC	CASGAGLANEQFF
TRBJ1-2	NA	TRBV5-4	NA	TGTGCCAGCAGCTTGGTAGATACGCTCTATGGCTACACCTTC	CASSLVDTLYGYTF
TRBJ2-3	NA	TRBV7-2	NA	TGTGCCAGCAGCTTAAGCAGGGATACAGATACGCAGTATTTT	CASSLSRDTDTQYF
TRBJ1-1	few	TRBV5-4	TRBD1	TGTGCCAGCAGCGGGGGACAGGGGAAGACAATCCAGAAGGCTTTCTTT	CASSGGQGKTIQKAFF
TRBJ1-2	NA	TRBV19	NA	TGTGCCACTCGGACAGAAGCTAACTATGGCTACACCTTC	CATRTEANYGYTF
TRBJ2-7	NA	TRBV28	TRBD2	TGTGCCAGCAGTTTACCGGGAGGGAAGAACGAGCAGTACTTC	CASSLPGGKNEQYF
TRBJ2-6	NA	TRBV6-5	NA	TGTGCCAGCAGTTACTCAGAGGGCTCAGGGGCCAACGTCCTGACTTTC	CASSYSEGSGANVLTF
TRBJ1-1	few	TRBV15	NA	TGTGCCACCAGCAGCGACTTGAACACTGAAGCTTTCTTT	CATSSDLNTEAFF
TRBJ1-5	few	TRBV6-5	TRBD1	TGTGCCAGCAGACCGTCACAGGGGACCCTTCAGCCCCAGCATTTT	CASRPSQGTLQPQHF
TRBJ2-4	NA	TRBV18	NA	TGTGCCAGCTCACCACCATGGGGACTAGCCAAAAACATTCAGTACTTC	CASSPPWGLAKNIQYF
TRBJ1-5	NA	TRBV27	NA	TGTGCCAGCAGTTCTGTGAGGGAGGCGAATCAGCCCCAGCATTTT	CASSSVREANQPQHF
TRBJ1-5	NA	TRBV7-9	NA	TGTGCCAGCAGCTTAGTGGTCAGCTATAGCAATCAGCCCCAGCATTTT	CASSLVVSYSNQPQHF
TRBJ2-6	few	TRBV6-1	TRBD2	TGTGCCAGCAGTGACCTACCCAGACTAGCGGGGTTCTCTGGGGCCAACGTCCTGACTTTC	CASSDLPRLAGFSGANVLTF
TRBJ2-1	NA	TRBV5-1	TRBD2	TGCGCCAGCAGCTTAAGCGGGAGCGTCAATGAGCAGTTCTTC	CASSLSGSVNEQFF
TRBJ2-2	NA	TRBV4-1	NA	TGCGCCAGCACCCCCCGGGCCACCGGGGAGCTGTTTTTT	CASTPRATGELFF
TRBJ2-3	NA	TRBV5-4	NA	TGTGCCAGCAGCTGGACTACGGATACGCAGTATTTT	CASSWTTDTQYF
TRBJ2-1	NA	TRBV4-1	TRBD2	TGCGCCAGCAGCCCATTGGGACTAGCGGGGTCAAATGAGCAGTTCTTC	CASSPLGLAGSNEQFF
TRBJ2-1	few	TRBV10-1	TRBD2	TGCGCCAGCAGTGAGCTCGGGACTAGCAATGAGCAGTTCTTC	CASSELGTSNEQFF
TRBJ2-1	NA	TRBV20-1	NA	TGCAGTGCTGGACCTAGGCGTGAGCAGTTCTTC	CSAGPRREQFF
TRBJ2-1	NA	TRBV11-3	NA	TGTGCCAGCAGCTCGGAGGTCCGTCCAGGGGGGAGGGATGAGCAGTTCTTC	CASSSEVRPGGRDEQFF
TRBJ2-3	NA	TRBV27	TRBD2	TGTGCCAGCCTCGAGGTGGGGGGGACGCAGTATTTT	CASLEVGGTQYF
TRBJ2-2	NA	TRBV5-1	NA	TGCGCCAGCAGCTTTACAGGTCCCACCGGGGAGCTGTTTTTT	CASSFTGPTGELFF
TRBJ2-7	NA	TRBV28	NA	TGTGCCAGCGTCACACGCAGGCAGGGGAAGACCTACGAGCAGTACTTC	CASVTRRQGKTYEQYF
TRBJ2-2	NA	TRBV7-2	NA	TGTGCCAGCAGCTTAGGGGCATTGGGTTCCGGGGAGCTGTTTTTT	CASSLGALGSGELFF
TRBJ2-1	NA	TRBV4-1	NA	TGCGCCAGCAGCCACTCCAGACTAACTCGCTCCTACAATGAGCAGTTCTTC	CASSHSRLTRSYNEQFF
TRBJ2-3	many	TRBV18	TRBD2	TGTGCCAGCTCGTCGCGGTCCGCGGGAGATGGGACAGATACGCAGTATTTT	CASSSRSAGDGTDTQYF
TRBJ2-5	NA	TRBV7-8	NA	TGTGCCAGCAGCTTAAAGGCAGGGCGGTACAGGGAGGAGACCCAGTACTTC	CASSLKAGRYREETQYF